This section outlines one T cell receptor beta chain sequence together with its context. Sequencing was performed with immunoSEQ multiplex PCR; in TCRdb, only in-frame clones are kept and a portion is missing. The sample gives more than 550,000 clones, 70% to 90% of which show up once; roughly 0.0089% is in the top ten. V lost 5 bases, J lost 4 bases, and 16 bases lay in between. CDR1 and CDR2 from the germline V gene are SGDLS and YYNGEE. The CDR3 loop spans 14 amino acids. The data were taken from a study of shared T cell receptors in the human thymus. The sample also formed part of further work on human thymus T cells. As reported in that work: The people who donated were healthy Finnish babies having corrective surgery for congenital heart defects. Corrective heart surgery yielded the resections from which the thymus tissue came. It looked as if thymic and blood repertoires used V and J genes in a biased way. Thymic repertoires of unrelated individuals were reported in related research to overlap highly.

V is TRBV9 and J is TRBJ2-7; tentative D call: TRBD1 (6 bases). This TCR was recovered from a boy less than two years old with a congenital heart defect. Sequenced: thymocytes. The CDR3 sequence: CASSPGQWGYEQYF. In DNA, the CDR3 is TGTGCCAGCAGTCCCGGACAGTGGGGTTACGAGCAGTACTTC.